Listed below are T cell receptor beta chains from one sample, sequenced in a study of cytomegalovirus exposure and HLA in healthy donors. The data were produced by immunoSEQ multiplex PCR, yet TCRdb's version contains in-frame clones alone and is incomplete. Counted here are about 130,000 clones, 70% to 80% occurring once; the ten biggest clones make up 4%. Specimen: PBMCs. The receptor set was obtained from a man between 40 and 49 years old in good health and CMV-seropositive. CDR3s include the opening cysteine and the closing phenylalanine or tryptophan. The D gene is left open where the match is weak. Size values are once, few and many counts, or a class for expanded clones, and some rows have none.

D	J	size	V	DNA	CDR3
TRBD1	TRBJ1-2	.	TRBV2	TGTGCCAGCAGTGAAGAAGTCCCAGGCCGGCTTCGACAGGGAGGATTCGGAGGCTACACCTTC	CASSEEVPGRLRQGGFGGYTF
.	TRBJ1-3	.	TRBV28	TGTGCCAGCAGTTTATGGGCGGACTCTGGAAACACCATATATTTT	CASSLWADSGNTIYF
TRBD2	TRBJ2-7	.	TRBV15	TGTGCCACCAGCACGGGAGGGTCTCGATGGGGGCAGTACTTC	CATSTGGSRWGQYF
.	TRBJ1-2	once	TRBV5-1	TGCGCCAGCAGCTTGGAGCTTGAGGCTTCCTATGGCTACACCTTC	CASSLELEASYGYTF
TRBD1	TRBJ1-6	.	TRBV12-5	TGTGCTAGTGGGCTGGGACAGGGAAATTCACCCCTCCACTTT	CASGLGQGNSPLHF
TRBD1	TRBJ1-1	.	TRBV10-3	TGTGCCATCTTGCCACAGGGGGGGAACACTGAAGCTTTCTTT	CAILPQGGNTEAFF
TRBD1	TRBJ2-7	.	TRBV7-9	TGTGCCAGCAGTCCGGGACAGAGCTACGAGCAGTACTTC	CASSPGQSYEQYF
.	TRBJ2-2	.	TRBV28	TGTGCCAGCTGGGACATTAACACCGGGGAGCTGTTTTTT	CASWDINTGELFF
.	TRBJ2-7	.	TRBV5-1	TGCGCCAGCAGCTTGGGCCCTCCCTACGAGCAGTACTTC	CASSLGPPYEQYF
TRBD1	TRBJ2-7	.	TRBV19	TGTGCCACAACCGACAGGGGGATCTCCGAGCAGTACTTC	CATTDRGISEQYF
TRBD2	TRBJ2-2	.	TRBV5-1	TGCGCCAGCAGACTAGCGGGGGGAACCGGGGAGCTGTTTTTT	CASRLAGGTGELFF
TRBD2	TRBJ2-5	.	TRBV20-1	TGCAGTGCTAGGGGAGGGGAGACCCAGTACTTC	CSARGGETQYF
.	TRBJ2-2	.	TRBV11-3	TGTGCCAGCAGCTTAGACTTCACCGGGGAGCTGTTTTTT	CASSLDFTGELFF
TRBD1	TRBJ2-7	few	TRBV28	TGTGCCAGTCGAGGACAGGGGGCGTACTACGAGCAGTACTTC	CASRGQGAYYEQYF
.	TRBJ1-5	.	TRBV27	TGTGCCAGCTCACAGAGGGGGTTAAATCAGCCCCAGCATTTT	CASSQRGLNQPQHF
TRBD1	TRBJ1-6	.	TRBV19	TGTGCCAGTAGGGACAGGTATAATTCACCCCTCCACTTT	CASRDRYNSPLHF
TRBD2	TRBJ2-7	.	TRBV28	TGTGCCAGCAGTGGGCGTGCTAGCGGTTCTAACTACGAGCAGTACTTC	CASSGRASGSNYEQYF
TRBD1	TRBJ2-2	.	TRBV6-1	TGTGCCAGCAAGCTGGGACAGGCTAACACCGGGGAGCTGTTTTTT	CASKLGQANTGELFF
.	TRBJ2-2	.	TRBV19	TGTGCCAGTAGTACAGGGAATTGGGCCGGGGAGCTGTTTTTT	CASSTGNWAGELFF
TRBD1	TRBJ2-2	.	TRBV4-1	TGCGCCAGCAGCCAGGACAGGACAGGGACGAACACCGGGGAGCTGTTTTTT	CASSQDRTGTNTGELFF
.	TRBJ2-2	.	TRBV6-5	TGTGCCAGCAGCCCCGGGATTATGGTTTCCGGGGAGCTGTTTTTT	CASSPGIMVSGELFF
.	TRBJ2-7	.	TRBV7-2	TGTGCCAGCGGCCGGGAAGGGCTAGTTGGTAACGAGCAGTACTTC	CASGREGLVGNEQYF
.	TRBJ2-7	.	TRBV28	TGTGCCAGCCGATTGACGGGCTCCTACGAGCAGTACTTC	CASRLTGSYEQYF
.	TRBJ1-5	.	TRBV11-1	TGTGCCAGCAGCTTTGCCGCGCGGAGGTACAATCAGCCCCAGCATTTT	CASSFAARRYNQPQHF
.	TRBJ2-5	.	TRBV14	TGTGCCAGCAGCCTATTGGCTCTTCAAGAGACCCAGTACTTC	CASSLLALQETQYF
.	TRBJ1-4	.	TRBV6-1	TGTGCCAGCAGTGAACGACAGTCCGCTATGGGTAAACTGTTTTTT	CASSERQSAMGKLFF
.	TRBJ2-1	.	TRBV5-1	TGCGCCAGCAGCTTTGACAGCTCCTACAATGAGCAGTTCTTC	CASSFDSSYNEQFF
.	TRBJ1-3	few	TRBV20-1	TGCAGCGCGGGGGGAAAAAACACCATATATTTT	CSAGGKNTIYF
TRBD2	TRBJ2-1	.	TRBV6-5	TGTGCCAGCAGAGTTGGGACTAGCGGTCTTTGGGAGCAGTTCTTC	CASRVGTSGLWEQFF
TRBD1	TRBJ2-1	many	TRBV10-1	TGCGCCAGCTCGGACAGGAGGAATGAGCAGTTCTTC	CASSDRRNEQFF
.	TRBJ2-7	.	TRBV2	TGTGCCAGCAGTGAAGCGCTAGGGGGTCGGCTGGTCTACGAGCAGTACTTC	CASSEALGGRLVYEQYF
.	TRBJ2-3	.	TRBV25-1	TGTGCCAGCAGTGGGCTAGCTGGGACAGATACGCAGTATTTT	CASSGLAGTDTQYF
.	TRBJ1-1	.	TRBV5-4	TGTGCCAGCAGCCAGGGATATGAAGCTTTCTTT	CASSQGYEAFF
.	TRBJ1-3	.	TRBV5-1	TGCGTCAGCAGCTTGGACTCCGAGATCTCTGGAAACACCATATATTTT	CVSSLDSEISGNTIYF
TRBD1	TRBJ2-5	.	TRBV5-6	TGTGCCAGCAGCTTGGTTATTTTGGGACAGTCGGAGACCCAGTACTTC	CASSLVILGQSETQYF
TRBD2	TRBJ2-7	.	TRBV2	TGTGCCGGCACCGGGACTAGCGGGACCTACGAGCAGTACTTC	CAGTGTSGTYEQYF
TRBD2	TRBJ2-7	.	TRBV5-1	TGCGCCAGCAGCCTCCGGAGGACTAGCGGGACCTCCTACGAGCAGTACTTC	CASSLRRTSGTSYEQYF
TRBD2	TRBJ2-2	.	TRBV9	TGTGCCAGCAGCATAACGAGCGGGAAGGGCGCCGGGGAGCTGTTTTTT	CASSITSGKGAGELFF
.	TRBJ1-2	.	TRBV5-6	TGTGCCAGCAGCTCAACACCGGAGTATGGCTACACCTTC	CASSSTPEYGYTF
.	TRBJ2-7	.	TRBV7-8	TGTGCCAGCAGCTTAGCCGGGACCTACGAGCAGTACTTC	CASSLAGTYEQYF
.	TRBJ2-7	.	TRBV27	TGTGCCAGCAGTGTAACAGTTACCCCGGCCTACGAGCAGTACTTC	CASSVTVTPAYEQYF
.	TRBJ2-7	.	TRBV19	TGTGCCAGTAGTGTAGGCCTCGGACAACCTCCCGAGCAGTACTTC	CASSVGLGQPPEQYF
.	TRBJ2-5	.	TRBV5-1	TGCGCCAGCAGCTCTGGGGGTCACAGGACTGCGGGGGAGACCCAGTACTTC	CASSSGGHRTAGETQYF
TRBD2	TRBJ2-5	.	TRBV19	TGTGCCAGTAGCCTAGGACCTTCGGGGGGGGAGACCCAGTACTTC	CASSLGPSGGETQYF
.	TRBJ1-2	few	TRBV4-1	TGCGCCAGCAGCCATCCCAGGGGCCATGGCTACACCTTC	CASSHPRGHGYTF
.	TRBJ2-2	few	TRBV28	TGTGCCAGCAGTTTAGGACTATTCAACACCGGGGAGCTGTTTTTT	CASSLGLFNTGELFF
.	TRBJ1-1	.	TRBV18	TGTGCCAGCTCACCACCTTTGACCCGGGACACTGAAGCTTTCTTT	CASSPPLTRDTEAFF
TRBD2	TRBJ2-7	.	TRBV6-1	TGTGCCAGCAGTGAAGCTTCCGGGAGGTGGGCTAAAAGAGCCTACGAGCAGTACTTC	CASSEASGRWAKRAYEQYF
TRBD1	TRBJ1-1	once	TRBV5-1	TGCGCCAGCAGACGATTACAGGGGTACACTGAAGCTTTCTTT	CASRRLQGYTEAFF
.	TRBJ2-1	.	TRBV4-3	TGCGCCAGCAGCCCCGGGGTTGGGATGGATGAGCAGTTCTTC	CASSPGVGMDEQFF
.	TRBJ2-7	.	TRBV15	TGTGCCACCAGCAGCTCGGACTCGGGGTGGTACGAGCAGTACTTC	CATSSSDSGWYEQYF